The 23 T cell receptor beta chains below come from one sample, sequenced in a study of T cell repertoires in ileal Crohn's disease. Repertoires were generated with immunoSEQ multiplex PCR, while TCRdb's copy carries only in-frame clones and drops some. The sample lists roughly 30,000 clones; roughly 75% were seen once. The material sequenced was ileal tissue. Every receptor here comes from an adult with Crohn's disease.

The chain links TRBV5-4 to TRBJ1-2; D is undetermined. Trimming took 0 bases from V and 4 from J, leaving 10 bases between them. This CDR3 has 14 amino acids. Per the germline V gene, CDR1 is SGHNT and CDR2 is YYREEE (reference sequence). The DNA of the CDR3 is TGTGCCAGCAGCTTGGCCGGCGGGAGCTATGGCTACACCTTC. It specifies CASSLAGGSYGYTF.

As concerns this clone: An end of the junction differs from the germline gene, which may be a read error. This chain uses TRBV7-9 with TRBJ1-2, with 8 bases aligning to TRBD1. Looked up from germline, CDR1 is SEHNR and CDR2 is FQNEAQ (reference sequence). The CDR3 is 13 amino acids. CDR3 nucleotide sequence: TGTGCCGGCAGCTTGACAGGGGTCTATGGCTACACCTTC. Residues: CAGSLTGVYGYTF.

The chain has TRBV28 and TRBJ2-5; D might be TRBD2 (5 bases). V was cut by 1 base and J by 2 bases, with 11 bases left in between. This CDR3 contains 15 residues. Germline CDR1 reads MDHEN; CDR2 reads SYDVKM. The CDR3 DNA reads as TGTGCCAGCAGTTTATTGTCCGGGAATCAAGAGACCCAGTACTTC. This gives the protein CASSLLSGNQETQYF.

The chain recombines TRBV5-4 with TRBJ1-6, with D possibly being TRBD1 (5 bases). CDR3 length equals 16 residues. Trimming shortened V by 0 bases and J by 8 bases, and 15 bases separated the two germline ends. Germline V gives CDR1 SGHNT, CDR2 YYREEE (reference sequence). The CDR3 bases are TGTGCCAGCAGCTTGGAACGGGGGACGACGGATTCACCCCTCCACTTT. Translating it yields CASSLERGTTDSPLHF.

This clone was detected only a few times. The CDR3 coding sequence is TGTGCCAGCTCACCGAAGGACAGAAAATATGGCTACACCTTC. Encoded protein: CASSPKDRKYGYTF. This chain links TRBV18 with TRBJ1-2; perhaps TRBD1 as D (6 bases). Germline assignment: CDR1 KGHSH and CDR2 LQKENI. V was trimmed by 3 bases and J by 5 bases, leaving 13 bases between them. The CDR3 runs to 14 residues.

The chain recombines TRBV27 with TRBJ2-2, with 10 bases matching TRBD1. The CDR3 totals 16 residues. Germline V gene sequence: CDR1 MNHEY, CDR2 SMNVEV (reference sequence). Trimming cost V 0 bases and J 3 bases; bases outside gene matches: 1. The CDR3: CASSLSTGGHTGELFF. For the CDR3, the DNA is TGTGCCAGCAGTTTATCGACAGGGGGCCACACCGGGGAGCTGTTTTTT.

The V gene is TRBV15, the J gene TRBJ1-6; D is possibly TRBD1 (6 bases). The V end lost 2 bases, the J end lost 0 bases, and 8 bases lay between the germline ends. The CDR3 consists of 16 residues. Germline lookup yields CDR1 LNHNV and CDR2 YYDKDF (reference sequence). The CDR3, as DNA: TGTGCCACCAGCAGATACAGGGACTCCTATAATTCACCCCTCCACTTT. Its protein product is CATSRYRDSYNSPLHF.

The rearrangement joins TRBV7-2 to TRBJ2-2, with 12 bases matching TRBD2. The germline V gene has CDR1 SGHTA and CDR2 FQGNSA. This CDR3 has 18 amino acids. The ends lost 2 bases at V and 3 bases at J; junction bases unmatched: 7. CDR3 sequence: CASSLFPSGGADTGELFF. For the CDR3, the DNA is TGTGCCAGCAGCTTATTCCCTAGCGGGGGGGCGGACACCGGGGAGCTGTTTTTT.

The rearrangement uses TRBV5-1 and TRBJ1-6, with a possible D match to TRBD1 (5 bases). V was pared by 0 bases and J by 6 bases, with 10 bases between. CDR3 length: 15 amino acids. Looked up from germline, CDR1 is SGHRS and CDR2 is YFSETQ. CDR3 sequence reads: CASSLAGLTNSPLHF. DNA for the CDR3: TGCGCCAGCAGCTTGGCGGGACTAACTAATTCACCCCTCCACTTT.

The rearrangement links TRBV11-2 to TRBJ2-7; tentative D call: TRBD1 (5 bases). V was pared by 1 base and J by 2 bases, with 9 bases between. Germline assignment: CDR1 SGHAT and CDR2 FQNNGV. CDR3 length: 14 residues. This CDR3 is CASSLVGATYEQYF. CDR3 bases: TGTGCCAGCAGCTTAGTTGGGGCTACCTACGAGCAGTACTTC. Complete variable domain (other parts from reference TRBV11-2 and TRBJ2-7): EAGVAQSPRYKIIEKRQSVAFWCNPISGHATLYWYQQILGQGPKLLIQFQNNGVVDDSQLPKDRFSAERLKGVDSTLKIQPAKLEDSAVYLCASSLVGATYEQYFGPGTRLTVT.

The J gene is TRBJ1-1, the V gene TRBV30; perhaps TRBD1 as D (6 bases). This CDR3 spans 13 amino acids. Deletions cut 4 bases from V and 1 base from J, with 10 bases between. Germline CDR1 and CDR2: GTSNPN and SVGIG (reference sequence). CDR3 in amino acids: CAWTGQPNTEAFF. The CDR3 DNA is TGTGCCTGGACGGGACAACCGAACACTGAAGCTTTCTTT. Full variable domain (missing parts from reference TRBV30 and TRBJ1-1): SQTIHQWPATLVQPVGSPLSLECTVEGTSNPNLYWYRQAAGRGLQLLFYSVGIGQISSEVPQNLSASRPQDRQFILSSKKLLLSDSGFYLCAWTGQPNTEAFFGQGTRLTVV.

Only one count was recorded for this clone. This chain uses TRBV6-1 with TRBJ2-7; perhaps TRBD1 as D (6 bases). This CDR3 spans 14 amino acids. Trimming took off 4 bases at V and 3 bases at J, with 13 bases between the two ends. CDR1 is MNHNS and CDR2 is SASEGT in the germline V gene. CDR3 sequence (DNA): TGTGCCAGCAGTGGCCAGCAGGGGAACTACGAGCAGTACTTC. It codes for CASSGQQGNYEQYF.

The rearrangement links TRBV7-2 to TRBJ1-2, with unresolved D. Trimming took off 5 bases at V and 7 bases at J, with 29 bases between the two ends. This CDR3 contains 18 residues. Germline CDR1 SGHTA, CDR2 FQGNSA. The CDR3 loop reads CASSQLLGIPASGGGYTF. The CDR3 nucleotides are TGTGCCAGCAGCCAATTATTAGGTATTCCGGCGTCAGGAGGTGGCTACACCTTC. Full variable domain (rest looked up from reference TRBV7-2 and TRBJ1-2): GAGVSQSPSNKVTEKGKDVELRCDPISGHTALYWYRQSLGQGLEFLIYFQGNSAPDKSGLPSDRFSAERTGGSVSTLTIQRTQQEDSAVYLCASSQLLGIPASGGGYTFGSGTRLTVV.

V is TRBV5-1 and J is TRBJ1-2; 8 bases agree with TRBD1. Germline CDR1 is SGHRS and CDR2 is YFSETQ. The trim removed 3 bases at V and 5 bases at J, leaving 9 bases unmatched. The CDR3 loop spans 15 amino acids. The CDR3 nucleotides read TGCGCCAGCAGCTCCGGGACAGGCCAGATTTATGGCTACACCTTC. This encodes CASSSGTGQIYGYTF.

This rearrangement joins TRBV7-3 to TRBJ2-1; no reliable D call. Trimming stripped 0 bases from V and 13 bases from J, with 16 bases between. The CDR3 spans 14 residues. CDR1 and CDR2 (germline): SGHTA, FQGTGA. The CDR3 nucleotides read TGTGCCAGCAGCTTAACGCCGGCAGAGGCCCCCCAGTTCTTC. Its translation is CASSLTPAEAPQFF.

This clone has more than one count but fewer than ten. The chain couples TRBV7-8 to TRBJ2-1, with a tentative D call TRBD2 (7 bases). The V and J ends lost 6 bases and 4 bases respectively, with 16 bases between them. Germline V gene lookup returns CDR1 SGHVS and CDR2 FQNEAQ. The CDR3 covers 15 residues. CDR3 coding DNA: TGTGCCAGCAGACCCGGGGGGCCCCCGTACAATGAGCAGTTCTTC. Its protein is CASRPGGPPYNEQFF.

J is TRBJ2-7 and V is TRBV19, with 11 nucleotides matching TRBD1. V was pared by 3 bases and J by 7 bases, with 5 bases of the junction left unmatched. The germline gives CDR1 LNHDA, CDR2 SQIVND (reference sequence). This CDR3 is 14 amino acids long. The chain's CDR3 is CASSIGQGAREQYF. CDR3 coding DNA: TGTGCCAGTAGTATCGGACAGGGGGCACGGGAGCAGTACTTC.

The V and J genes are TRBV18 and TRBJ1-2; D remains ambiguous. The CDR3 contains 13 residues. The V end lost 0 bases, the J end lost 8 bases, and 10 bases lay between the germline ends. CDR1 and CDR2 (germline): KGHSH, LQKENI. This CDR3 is CASSPPLPLGYTF. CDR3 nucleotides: TGTGCCAGCTCACCACCACTCCCCTTAGGCTACACCTTC.

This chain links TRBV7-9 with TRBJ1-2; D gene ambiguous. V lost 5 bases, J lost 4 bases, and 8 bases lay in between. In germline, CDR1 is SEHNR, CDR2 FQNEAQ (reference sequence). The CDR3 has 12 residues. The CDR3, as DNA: TGTGCCAGCAGCAATAACGGCTATGGCTACACCTTC. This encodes CASSNNGYGYTF.

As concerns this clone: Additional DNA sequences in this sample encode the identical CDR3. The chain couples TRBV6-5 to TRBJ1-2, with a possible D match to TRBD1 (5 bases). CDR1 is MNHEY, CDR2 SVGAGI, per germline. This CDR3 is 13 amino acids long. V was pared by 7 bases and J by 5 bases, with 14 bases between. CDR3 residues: CASTAGGGYGYTF. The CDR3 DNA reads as TGTGCCAGCACCGCCGGGGGGGGGTATGGCTACACCTTC.

In nucleotides, the CDR3 is TGTGCCAGCAGCGTAGGGGGCTTGGGGCCGAACACTGAAGCTTTCTTT. This translates into CASSVGGLGPNTEAFF. The chain links TRBV9 to TRBJ1-1; the D gene is possibly TRBD1 (5 bases). This CDR3 region has 16 residues. V gave up 0 bases and J gave up 1 base, with 13 bases separating them. Germline assignment: CDR1 SGDLS and CDR2 YYNGEE.

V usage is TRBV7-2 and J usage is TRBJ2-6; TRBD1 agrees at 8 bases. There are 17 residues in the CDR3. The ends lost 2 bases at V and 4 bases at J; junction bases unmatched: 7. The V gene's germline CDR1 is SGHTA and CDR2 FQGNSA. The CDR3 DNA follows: TGTGCCAGCAGCTTATTGACAGGGGTATCCGGGGCCAACGTCCTGACTTTC. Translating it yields CASSLLTGVSGANVLTF.

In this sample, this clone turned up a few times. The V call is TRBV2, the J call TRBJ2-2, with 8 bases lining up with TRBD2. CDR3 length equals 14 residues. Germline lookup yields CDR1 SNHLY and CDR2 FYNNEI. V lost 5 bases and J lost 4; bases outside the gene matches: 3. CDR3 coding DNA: TGTGCCAGCAGTCGGGGGGGAATCACCGGGGAGCTGTTTTTT. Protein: CASSRGGITGELFF.